This T cell receptor beta chain was recovered during a study of shared clonotypes between healthy human individuals. CD45RA-negative memory and CD45RA+ naive subsets were split from the CD4+ cells. Profiling relied on immunoSEQ multiplex PCR, and the TCRdb table lists in-frame clones only, not all of them. The sample gives roughly 2.5 million clones, roughly nine tenths of which show up once; roughly 0.13% is in the top ten. The source of this sequence is a man aged 18 to 35 in good health. Sequencing was done on a sample of naive CD4+ T cells sorted from blood. Subset of the sample: CD45RA+ positively selected.

The CDR3 here is CASSFDRADGYTF. The CDR3 DNA reads as TGTGCCAGCAGTTTCGACAGGGCAGATGGCTACACCTTC. The rearrangement joins TRBV6-1 to TRBJ1-2, with 7 bases identical to TRBD1. V shed 5 bases, J shed 6 bases, and the junction held 6 bases outside the gene matches. Germline V gene lookup returns CDR1 MNHNS and CDR2 SASEGT. The CDR3 loop spans 13 amino acids.